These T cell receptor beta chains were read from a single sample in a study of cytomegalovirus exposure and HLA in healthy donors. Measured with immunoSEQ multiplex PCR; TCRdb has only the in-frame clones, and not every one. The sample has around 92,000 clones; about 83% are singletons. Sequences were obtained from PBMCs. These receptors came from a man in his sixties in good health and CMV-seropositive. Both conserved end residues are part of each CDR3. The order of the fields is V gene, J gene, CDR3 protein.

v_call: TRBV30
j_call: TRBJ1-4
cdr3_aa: CACTDRNNEKLFF

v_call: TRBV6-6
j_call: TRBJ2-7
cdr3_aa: CASSSGNEQYF

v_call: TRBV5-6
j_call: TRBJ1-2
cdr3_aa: CASSLGALRGYTF

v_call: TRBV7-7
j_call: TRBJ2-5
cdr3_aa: CASSLTGGGETQYF

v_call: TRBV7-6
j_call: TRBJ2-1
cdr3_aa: CASSPQGGDRRGNEQFF

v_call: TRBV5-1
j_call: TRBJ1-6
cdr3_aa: CASSSSMGQVGSPLHF

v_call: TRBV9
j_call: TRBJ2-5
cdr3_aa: CASSPRAGERETQYF

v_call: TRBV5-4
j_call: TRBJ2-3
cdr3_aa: CASSLRTGSTDTQYF

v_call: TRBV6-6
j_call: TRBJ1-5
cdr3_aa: CATARQGNQPQHF

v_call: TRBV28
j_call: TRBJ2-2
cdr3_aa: CASSLQGTGENTGELFF

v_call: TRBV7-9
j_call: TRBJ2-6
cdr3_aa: CASSLPQGDNVLTF

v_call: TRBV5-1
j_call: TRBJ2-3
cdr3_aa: CASSLEGGGTDTQYF

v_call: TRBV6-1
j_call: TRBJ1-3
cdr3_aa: CASSSDTGSGNTIYF

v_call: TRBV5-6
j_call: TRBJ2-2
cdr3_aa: CASSLLVAGTSGELFF

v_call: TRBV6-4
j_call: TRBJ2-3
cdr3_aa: CASSALSGGDTDTQYF

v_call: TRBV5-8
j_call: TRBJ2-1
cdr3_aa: CASSLGDRGRDEQFF

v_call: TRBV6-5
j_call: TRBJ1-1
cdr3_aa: CASSTTGVSTEASF

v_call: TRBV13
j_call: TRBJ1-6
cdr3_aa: CASSLSTGGWFNSPLHF

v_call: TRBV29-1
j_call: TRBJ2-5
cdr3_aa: CSVDRGVRDRGQETQYF

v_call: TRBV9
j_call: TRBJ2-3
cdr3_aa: CASGRGGLGPGTDTQYF

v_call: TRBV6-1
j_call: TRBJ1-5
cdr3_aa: CASRDSYSNQPQHF

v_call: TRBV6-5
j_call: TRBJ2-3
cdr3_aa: CASSYSEVGGRDTQYF

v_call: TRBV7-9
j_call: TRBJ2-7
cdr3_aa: CASSFPGSGGAEQYF

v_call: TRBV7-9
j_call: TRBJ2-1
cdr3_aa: CASSSSPSGGAQQFF

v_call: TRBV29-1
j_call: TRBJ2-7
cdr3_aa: CSVRSGSYEQYF

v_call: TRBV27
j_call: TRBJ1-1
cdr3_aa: CASSLQEDTEAFF

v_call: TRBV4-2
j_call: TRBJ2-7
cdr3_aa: CASSQEDGILSGEQYF

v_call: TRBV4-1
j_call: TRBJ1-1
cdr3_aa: CASSQEGSADTEAFF

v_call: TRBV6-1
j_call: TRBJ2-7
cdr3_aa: CASSKRDFILGEQYF

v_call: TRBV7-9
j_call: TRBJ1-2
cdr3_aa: CASSLGDRVYTF

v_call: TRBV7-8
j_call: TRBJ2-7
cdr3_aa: CASAHLGQNYYEQYF

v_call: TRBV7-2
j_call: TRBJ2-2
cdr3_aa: CASSPRTSGGAIPGELFF

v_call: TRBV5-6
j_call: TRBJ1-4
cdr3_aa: CASGRGQVDEKLFF

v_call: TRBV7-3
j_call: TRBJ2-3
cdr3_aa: CASSQGGGVGDTQYF

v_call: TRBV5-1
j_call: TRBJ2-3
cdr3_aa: CASSLRRTSGGRTSTDTQYF

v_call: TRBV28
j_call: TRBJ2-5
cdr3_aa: CASSLSYQETQYF

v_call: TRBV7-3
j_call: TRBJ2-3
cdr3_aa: CASSPGSILGTDTQYF

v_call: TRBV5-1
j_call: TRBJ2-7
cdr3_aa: CASSGGLTASYEQYF

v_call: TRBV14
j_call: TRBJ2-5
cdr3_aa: CASSQGGPFDRAAAQYF

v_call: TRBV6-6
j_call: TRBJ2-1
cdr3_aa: CASTLGSGGAYNEQFF

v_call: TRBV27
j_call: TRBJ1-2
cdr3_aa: CASSLEGRGYGYTF

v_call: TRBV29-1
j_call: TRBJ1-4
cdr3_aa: CSATRTGEKLFF